This T cell receptor (beta chain) was obtained from a study of T-cell reconstitution after alpha-beta-depleted transplantation in children (dated by TCRdb to the mid-2010s). In terms of the full investigation: The study quantitatively tracked T-cell immune reconstitution after TCRalphabeta/CD19-depleted allogeneic hematopoietic cell transplantation in children using TCR repertoire profiling.

The library was obtained by PCR. TCRdb shows the sequencer as Illumina HiSeq 2500. TCR libraries were prepared with molecular barcoding, using unique molecular identifiers to normalize TCRbeta repertoire quantification. TCRdb reprocessing: public reads trimmed at Q25 with fastp, clones called with MiXCR, in-frame beta chains kept. Duplicate CDR3 protein sequences are folded into a single record with the most common DNA and genes. The sample table records over 150,000 distinct CDR3 sequences; approximately 15% of these occur just once. The top ten clones comprise about 12% of the sample. The CDR3 holds 18 amino acids from the cysteine to the phenylalanine. CDR3 DNA is the only sequence kept; it has 54 bases, read in frame from the first base. CDR1 and CDR2, looked up from the germline V gene, are SGDLS and YYNGEE. Ends trimmed: V by 4 bases, J by 6 bases; bases unmatched to a gene: 11. This clonotype showed up many times. Its antigen remains unidentified. The record has no base qualities; no much larger clone is one base away.

The source of this sequence is a human donor who donated a stem cell graft to a child with acute lymphoblastic leukemia. Source: PBMCs from the stem cell graft donor, taken from the stem cell graft. The rearranged segments are TRBV9 and TRBJ2-2, with TRBD2 matching 14 junction bases. At the DNA level, the sequence is TGTGCCAGCAGCCCGCCGACTAGCGGGAGGGCCCCCGCCGGGGAGCTGTTTTTT. Translation gives CASSPPTSGRAPAGELFF.